This T cell receptor (beta chain) was recovered during a study of cytomegalovirus exposure and HLA in healthy donors. This clone was detected a few times. Its antigen is not known. Germline trimming cut 5 bases from V and 3 bases from J; bases unmatched to any gene: 4. The CDR3 is 14 amino acids. The germline gives CDR1 MDHEN, CDR2 SYDVKM. Primers: 60 Vbeta forward and 13 Jbeta reverse. Sequencing used immunoSEQ multiplex PCR; TCRdb keeps in-frame clones, though not all of them. The repertoire holds around 140,000 clones, with roughly 10% as singletons. Broader study findings: As a later analysis showed, a missense DCLRE1C variant was linked to trimming of TCR beta V- and J-genes. Available immune exposure information was restricted to CMV serostatus only.

This receptor was identified in a middle-aged man in good health and CMV-seronegative. The chain links TRBV28 to TRBJ1-5, with 7 nucleotides matching TRBD1. The sequenced sample consisted of PBMCs. The CDR3 DNA follows: TGTGCCAGCAGTGAGGGACAGAACAATCAGCCCCAGCATTTT. It is translated as CASSEGQNNQPQHF.